Below are 2 T cell receptor beta chains sequenced from a single sample in a study of blood T cell repertoires in COVID-19. Repertoires were generated with immunoSEQ multiplex PCR, while TCRdb's copy carries only in-frame clones and drops some. The sample contains approximately 330,000 clones, 86% of which appear only once. Sequencing was performed on PBMCs or T cells enriched from blood (not recorded which). The receptor set was obtained from a woman aged 40 to 50 with acute COVID-19.

The rearrangement links TRBV9 to TRBJ1-1; 7 bases are shared with TRBD1. The V and J ends lost 4 bases and 5 bases, in that order; junction bases with no gene match: 8. This CDR3 spans 14 amino acids. Germline V gene data show CDR1 as SGDLS and CDR2 as YYNGEE. In DNA, the CDR3 is TGTGCCAGCAGCCCCACAACAGGGGAGACTGAAGCTTTCTTT. Its translation: CASSPTTGETEAFF. The whole variable domain, filled in from reference TRBV9 and TRBJ1-1, reads DSGVTQTPKHLITATGQRVTLRCSPRSGDLSVYWYQQSLDQGLQFLIQYYNGEERAKGNILERFSAQQFPDLHSELNLSSLELGDSALYFCASSPTTGETEAFFGQGTRLTVV.

The table lists this clone with a count of one. J is TRBJ2-1 and V is TRBV24-1, with D possibly TRBD2 on 6 matching bases. V lost 7 bases to trimming and J lost 5 bases, with 17 bases between them. Germline-derived CDR1 and CDR2 are KGHDR and SFDVKD. This CDR3 is 15 amino acids long. The CDR3 coding sequence is TGTGCCACCAGATCCGACCGGGGCGGGAACAATGAGCAGTTCTTC. It encodes CATRSDRGGNNEQFF.